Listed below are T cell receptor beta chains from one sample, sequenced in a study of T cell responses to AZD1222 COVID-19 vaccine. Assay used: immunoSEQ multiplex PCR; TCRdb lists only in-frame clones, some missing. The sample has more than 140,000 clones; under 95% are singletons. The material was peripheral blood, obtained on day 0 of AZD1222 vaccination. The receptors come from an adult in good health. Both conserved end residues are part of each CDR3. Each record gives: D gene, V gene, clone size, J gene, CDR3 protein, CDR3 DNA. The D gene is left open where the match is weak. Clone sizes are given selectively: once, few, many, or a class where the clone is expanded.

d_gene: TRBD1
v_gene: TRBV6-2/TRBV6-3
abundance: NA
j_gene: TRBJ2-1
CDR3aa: CASSFWDRGYNEQFF
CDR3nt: TGTGCCAGCAGTTTCTGGGACAGGGGCTACAATGAGCAGTTCTTC

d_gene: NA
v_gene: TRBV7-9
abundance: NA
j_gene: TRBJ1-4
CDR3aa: CASSSDMTTWNEKLFF
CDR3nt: TGTGCCAGCAGCTCAGATATGACAACTTGGAATGAAAAACTGTTTTTT

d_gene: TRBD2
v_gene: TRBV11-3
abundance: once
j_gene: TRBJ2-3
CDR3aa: CASSSGLAGDTQYF
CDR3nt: TGTGCCAGCAGCTCGGGACTAGCGGGAGATACGCAGTATTTT

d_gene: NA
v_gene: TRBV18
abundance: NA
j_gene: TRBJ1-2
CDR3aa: CASSTGVHYGYTF
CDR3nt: TGTGCCAGCTCTACAGGCGTCCACTATGGCTACACCTTC

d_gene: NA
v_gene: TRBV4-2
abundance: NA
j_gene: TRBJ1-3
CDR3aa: CASSLSASGNTIYF
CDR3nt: TGTGCCAGCAGCCTTAGTGCCTCTGGAAACACCATATATTTT

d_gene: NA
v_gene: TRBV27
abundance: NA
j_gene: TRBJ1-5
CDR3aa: CASSRVGTVDQPQHF
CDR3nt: TGTGCCAGCAGCCGTGTCGGGACCGTGGATCAGCCCCAGCATTTT

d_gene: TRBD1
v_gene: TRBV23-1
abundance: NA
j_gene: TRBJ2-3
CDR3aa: CASSRRQGARTDTQYF
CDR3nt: TGCGCCAGCAGTCGACGTCAGGGGGCGCGCACAGATACGCAGTATTTT

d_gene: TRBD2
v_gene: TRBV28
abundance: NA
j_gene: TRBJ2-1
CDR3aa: CASSPIGTSSYNEQFF
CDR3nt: TGTGCCAGCAGTCCCATTGGGACTAGCTCCTACAATGAGCAGTTCTTC

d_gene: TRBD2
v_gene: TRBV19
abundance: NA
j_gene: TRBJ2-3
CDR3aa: CASSMGTSVVADTQYF
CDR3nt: TGTGCCAGTAGTATGGGGACTAGCGTCGTTGCAGATACGCAGTATTTT

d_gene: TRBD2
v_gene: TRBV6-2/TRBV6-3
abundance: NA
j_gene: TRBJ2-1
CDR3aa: CASSSLLAGLPRLGEQFF
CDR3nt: TGTGCCAGCAGTTCGCTCCTAGCGGGTCTGCCCCGATTAGGTGAGCAGTTCTTC

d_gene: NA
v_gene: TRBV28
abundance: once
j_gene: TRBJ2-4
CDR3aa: CASSLGGVLGNIQYF
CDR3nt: TGTGCCAGCAGTTTAGGCGGGGTCCTTGGGAACATTCAGTACTTC

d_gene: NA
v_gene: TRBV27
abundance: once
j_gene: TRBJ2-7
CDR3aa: CASSLAGPYEQYF
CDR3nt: TGTGCCAGCAGTTTGGCAGGGCCCTACGAGCAGTACTTC

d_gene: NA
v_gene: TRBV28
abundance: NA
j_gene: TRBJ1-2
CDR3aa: CASSHNYGYTF
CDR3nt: TGTGCCAGCAGCCACAACTATGGCTACACCTTC

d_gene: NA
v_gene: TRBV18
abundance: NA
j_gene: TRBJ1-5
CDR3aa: CASSRTWIQPQHF
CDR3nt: TGTGCCAGCTCGCGGACCTGGATTCAGCCCCAGCATTTT

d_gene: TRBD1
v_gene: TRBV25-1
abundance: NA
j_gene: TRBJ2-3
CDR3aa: CASSGVGGVTDTQYF
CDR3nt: TGTGCCAGCAGTGGGGTAGGGGGCGTTACAGATACGCAGTATTTT

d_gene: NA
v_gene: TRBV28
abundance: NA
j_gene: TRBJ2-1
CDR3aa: CASRIASSYNEQFF
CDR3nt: TGTGCCAGCAGAATAGCGAGCTCCTACAATGAGCAGTTCTTC

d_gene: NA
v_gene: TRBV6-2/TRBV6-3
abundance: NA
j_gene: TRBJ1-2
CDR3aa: CASSYRDDPPGYTF
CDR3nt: TGTGCCAGCAGTTACCGGGACGATCCACCTGGCTACACCTTC

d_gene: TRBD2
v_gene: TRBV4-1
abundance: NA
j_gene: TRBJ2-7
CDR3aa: CASSQEGLAGGTAEQYF
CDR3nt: TGCGCCAGCAGCCAAGAGGGATTAGCGGGAGGGACAGCCGAGCAGTACTTC

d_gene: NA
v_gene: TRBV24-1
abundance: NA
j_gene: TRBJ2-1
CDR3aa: CATSDLGSTDEQFF
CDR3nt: TGTGCCACCAGTGATTTAGGGTCTACGGATGAGCAGTTCTTC

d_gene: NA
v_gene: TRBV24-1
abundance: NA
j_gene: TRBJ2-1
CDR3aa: CATSDLRLQGTNEQFF
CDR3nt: TGTGCCACCAGTGATTTGCGTCTCCAGGGGACCAATGAGCAGTTCTTC

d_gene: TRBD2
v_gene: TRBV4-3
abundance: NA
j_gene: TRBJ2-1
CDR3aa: CASSLVSGSGNEQFF
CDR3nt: TGCGCCAGCAGCCTAGTAAGCGGGAGTGGGAATGAGCAGTTCTTC

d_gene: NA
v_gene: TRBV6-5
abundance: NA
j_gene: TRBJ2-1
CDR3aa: CASSPRLVQREQFF
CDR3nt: TGTGCCAGCAGTCCCCGACTAGTTCAACGTGAGCAGTTCTTC

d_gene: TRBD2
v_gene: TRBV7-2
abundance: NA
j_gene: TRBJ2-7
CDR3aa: CASATHHFSGSYEQYF
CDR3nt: TGTGCCAGCGCTACCCACCATTTTAGCGGGAGCTACGAGCAGTACTTC

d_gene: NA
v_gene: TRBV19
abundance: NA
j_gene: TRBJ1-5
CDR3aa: CASSLWRDQPQHF
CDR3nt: TGTGCCAGTAGCCTCTGGCGGGATCAGCCCCAGCATTTT

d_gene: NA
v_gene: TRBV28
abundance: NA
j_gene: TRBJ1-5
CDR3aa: CASSIQGSQPQHF
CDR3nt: TGTGCCAGCAGTATCCAGGGGAGTCAGCCCCAGCATTTT

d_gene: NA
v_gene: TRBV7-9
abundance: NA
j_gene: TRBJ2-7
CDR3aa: CASSEGGHLFYEQYF
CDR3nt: TGTGCCAGCAGCGAGGGGGGACACCTGTTCTACGAGCAGTACTTC

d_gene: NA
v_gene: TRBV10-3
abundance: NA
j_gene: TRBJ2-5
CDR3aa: CAISESTSEETQYF
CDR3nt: TGTGCCATCAGTGAGTCGACGAGTGAAGAGACCCAGTACTTC

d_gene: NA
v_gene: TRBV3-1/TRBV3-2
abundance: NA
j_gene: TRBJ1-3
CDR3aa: CASSHRHTGLSGNTIYF
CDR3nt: TGTGCCAGCAGCCATCGTCATACAGGCCTCTCTGGAAACACCATATATTTT

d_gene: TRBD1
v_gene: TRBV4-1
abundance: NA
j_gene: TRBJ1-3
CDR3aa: CASSQGGRQGFSGNTIYF
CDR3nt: TGCGCCAGCAGCCAAGGGGGTCGACAGGGATTCTCTGGAAACACCATATATTTT

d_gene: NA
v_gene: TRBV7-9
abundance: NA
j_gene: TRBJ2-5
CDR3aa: CASSLFGSGSVFGETQYF
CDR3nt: TGTGCCAGCAGCTTATTTGGTAGCGGCAGTGTATTCGGGGAGACCCAGTACTTC

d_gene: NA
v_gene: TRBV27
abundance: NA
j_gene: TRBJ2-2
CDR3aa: CATGSGRPGTGELFF
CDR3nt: TGTGCCACGGGATCGGGGCGACCGGGGACCGGGGAGCTGTTTTTT

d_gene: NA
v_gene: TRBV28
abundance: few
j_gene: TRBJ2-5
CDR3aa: CASSLGARVIQETQYF
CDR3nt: TGTGCCAGCAGTTTAGGGGCGCGGGTGATTCAAGAGACCCAGTACTTC

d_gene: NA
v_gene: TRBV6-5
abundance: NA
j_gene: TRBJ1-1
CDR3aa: CASSYDWDTEAFF
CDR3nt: TGTGCCAGCAGTTACGACTGGGACACTGAAGCTTTCTTT

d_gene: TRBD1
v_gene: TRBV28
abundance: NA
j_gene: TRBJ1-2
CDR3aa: CASTPGTGVYVYGYTF
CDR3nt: TGTGCCAGCACCCCCGGGACAGGTGTCTATGTCTATGGCTACACCTTC

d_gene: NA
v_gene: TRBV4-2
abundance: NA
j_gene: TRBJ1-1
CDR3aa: CASSPQAGASMNTEAFF
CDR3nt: TGTGCCAGCAGCCCGCAGGCAGGGGCTTCAATGAACACTGAAGCTTTCTTT

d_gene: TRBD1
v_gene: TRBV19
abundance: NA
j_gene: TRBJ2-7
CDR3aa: CASSITGGGEQYF
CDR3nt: TGTGCCAGTAGTATAACAGGGGGCGGCGAGCAGTACTTC

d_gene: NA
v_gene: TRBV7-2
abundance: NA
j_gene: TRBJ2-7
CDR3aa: CASSLAVSSYEQYF
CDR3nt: TGTGCCAGCAGCTTAGCGGTTAGCTCCTACGAGCAGTACTTC

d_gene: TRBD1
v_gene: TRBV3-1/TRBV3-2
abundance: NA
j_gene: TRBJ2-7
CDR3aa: CASSQSETGGGEQYF
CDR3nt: TGTGCCAGCAGCCAGAGTGAGACAGGGGGAGGGGAGCAGTACTTC